This T cell receptor beta chain was recorded in a study of cytomegalovirus exposure and HLA in healthy donors. The study ran its PCR with 60 Vbeta and 13 Jbeta primers. Assay used: immunoSEQ multiplex PCR; TCRdb lists only in-frame clones, some missing. The sample has tens of thousands of clones; more than 70% are singletons. Study-wide points: Later, an analysis showed that TCR beta chains associated with HLA were more clonally expanded than others that were equally common. Earlier findings revealed that most TCR beta V segments proved productive either about 87% or about 30% of the time.

To note about this clone: Its matching antigen is unknown.

This TCR was sampled from a male donor in good health and CMV-seronegative. Sequencing was performed on PBMCs.

The CDR3: CASSLSGGGGPGNQPQHF. In nucleotides, the CDR3 is TGTGCCAGCAGTTTATCAGGAGGGGGGGGGCCGGGCAATCAGCCCCAGCATTTT. The V and J genes are TRBV27 and TRBJ1-5, with D possibly matching TRBD1 (6 bases). The CDR3 length is 18 residues. In germline, CDR1 is MNHEY, CDR2 SMNVEV (reference sequence). With 0 bases removed from V and 2 bases from J, the gap between germline ends came to 17 bases.